These 20 T cell receptor beta chains share one sample of origin, sequenced in a study of cytomegalovirus exposure and HLA in healthy donors. The study ran its PCR with 60 Vbeta and 13 Jbeta primers. TCRdb's copy holds only in-frame clones and misses some; the assay was immunoSEQ multiplex PCR. The sample yields roughly 120,000 clones, around 74% seen once. Sequenced sample: PBMCs. The origin of the receptors is a man aged 55 to 69 in good health and CMV-seropositive.

This clone was recorded once. J is TRBJ1-1 and V is TRBV6-1; D is perhaps TRBD1 (5 bases). The CDR3 consists of 13 residues. Looked up from germline, CDR1 is MNHNS and CDR2 is SASEGT. The V end lost 3 bases, the J end lost 4 bases, and 9 bases lay between the germline ends. The CDR3 region has the DNA TGTGCCAGCAGTGACACAGGAAGCACTGAAGCTTTCTTT. Amino acids: CASSDTGSTEAFF.

This clone appeared a few times. The chain has TRBV4-1 and TRBJ1-5; maybe TRBD1 (5 bases). Germline CDR1 and CDR2: MGHRA and YSYEKL. The CDR3 totals 16 residues. Trimming pared 0 bases from V and 2 bases from J, leaving 11 bases between. The CDR3: CASSQDGGLGNQPQHF. CDR3 in DNA: TGCGCCAGCAGCCAAGACGGGGGGTTGGGCAATCAGCCCCAGCATTTT.

The V gene is TRBV7-9, the J gene TRBJ1-2; D is undetermined. The CDR3 loop spans 13 amino acids. The ends were cut back, 7 bases at V and 9 bases at J, with 18 bases in the middle. In germline, CDR1 is SEHNR, CDR2 FQNEAQ (reference sequence). CDR3 loop: CASTHNAVTSYTF. CDR3 coding DNA: TGTGCCAGCACCCACAATGCCGTTACGAGCTACACCTTC.

This sequence joins TRBV9 and TRBJ1-3, with 8 bases aligning to TRBD1. This CDR3 comprises 20 residues. In germline, CDR1 is SGDLS, CDR2 YYNGEE. The V segment lost 0 bases and the J segment 1 base; nucleotides outside the gene matches: 15. The CDR3 DNA reads as TGTGCCAGCAGCGTAGATCGGACAGGGAACACTCTGAGGTCTGGAAACACCATATATTTT. Translating gives CASSVDRTGNTLRSGNTIYF.

The V gene is TRBV9, the J gene TRBJ1-4, with D perhaps matching TRBD1 (5 bases). Germline CDR1 is SGDLS and CDR2 is YYNGEE. Trimming took 0 bases from V and 5 from J, leaving 14 bases between them. The CDR3 has 16 amino acids. The CDR3 reads CASSVGSGALNEKLFF. Written as DNA, the CDR3 is TGTGCCAGCAGCGTAGGGTCTGGGGCTCTGAATGAAAAACTGTTTTTT.

The table lists this clone with a few counts. The J gene is TRBJ1-1, the V gene TRBV7-6; 7 bases are a match to TRBD1. J lost 7 bases, V lost 6 bases, and 8 bases had no gene match. CDR3 length: 13 residues. CDR1 is SGHVS and CDR2 is FNYEAQ in the germline V gene. CDR3 in amino acids: CASSSDRADEAFF. The CDR3 nucleotides read TGTGCCAGCAGTTCCGACAGGGCAGATGAAGCTTTCTTT.

CDR3 protein: CASTDRGPSEQYF. CDR3 DNA: TGTGCCAGCACGGACAGGGGGCCCAGCGAGCAGTACTTC. V usage is TRBV5-6 and J usage is TRBJ2-7, with 11 positions matching TRBD1. This CDR3 has 13 amino acids. J lost 6 bases, V lost 6 bases, and 5 bases had no gene match. Germline loops: CDR1 SGHDT, CDR2 YYEEEE.

The chain combines TRBV19 with TRBJ1-5; D is ambiguous. Germline CDR1 reads LNHDA; CDR2 reads SQIVND (reference sequence). The CDR3 contains 14 residues. The V end lost 3 bases, the J end lost 3 bases, and 9 bases lay between the germline ends. The CDR3 region is CASSMREDNQPQHF. The CDR3 nucleotides read TGTGCCAGTAGTATGCGTGAAGACAATCAGCCCCAGCATTTT.

The DNA of the CDR3 is TGCGCCAGCAGCCGACTCTGGACAGGCTCTAACTATGGCTACACCTTC. Translating gives CASSRLWTGSNYGYTF. The rearrangement joins TRBV4-1 to TRBJ1-2, with 7 nucleotides matching TRBD1. V gave up 4 bases and J gave up 0 bases; unmatched junction bases: 8. Per germline, CDR1 MGHRA and CDR2 YSYEKL. CDR3 length equals 16 residues.

This chain joins TRBV7-2 and TRBJ2-3; TRBD2 matches at 9 bases. The germline CDR1 and CDR2 sequences are SGHTA and FQGNSA. The CDR3 runs to 14 residues. V dropped 4 bases and J dropped 4; count of bases not matched to a gene: 3. CDR3 region: CASSSRTSADTQYF. In DNA form, the CDR3 reads TGTGCCAGCAGCTCCCGGACTAGCGCAGATACGCAGTATTTT.

This chain joins TRBV15 and TRBJ1-2, with TRBD1 matching 8 bases. Per germline, CDR1 LNHNV and CDR2 YYDKDF (reference sequence). V lost 0 bases and J lost 3; bases outside the gene matches: 15. The CDR3 is made up of 19 amino acids. The CDR3 bases are TGTGCCACCAGCAGAGATAGCTGGGGGGTCCCAGGGGGCGACTATGGCTACACCTTC. Translating gives CATSRDSWGVPGGDYGYTF.

On this clone itself: The junction differs from germline at one of its ends, possibly a read error. The rearrangement joins TRBV30 to TRBJ2-4, with D perhaps TRBD2 (6 bases). The CDR3 length is 13 residues. Germline-derived CDR1 and CDR2 are GTSNPN and SVGIG (reference sequence). CDR3: CAWGKGLQNSQYF. DNA for the CDR3: TGTGCCTGGGGTAAAGGACTACAAAACAGTCAGTACTTC.

The V and J genes are TRBV30 and TRBJ2-7, with 15 bases lining up with TRBD2. V shed 1 base, J shed 2 bases, and the junction held 21 bases outside the gene matches. The V gene's germline CDR1 is GTSNPN and CDR2 SVGIG (reference sequence). The CDR3 sequence is 22 residues long. This chain's CDR3 is CAWSEGPAVPGLAGGLTYEQYF. CDR3 sequence (DNA): TGTGCCTGGAGTGAGGGACCGGCAGTTCCGGGACTAGCGGGAGGCCTGACCTACGAGCAGTACTTC. Variable domain in full (rest from reference TRBV30 and TRBJ2-7): SQTIHQWPATLVQPVGSPLSLECTVEGTSNPNLYWYRQAAGRGLQLLFYSVGIGQISSEVPQNLSASRPQDRQFILSSKKLLLSDSGFYLCAWSEGPAVPGLAGGLTYEQYFGPGTRLTVT.

The rearrangement joins TRBV15 to TRBJ1-2; perhaps TRBD1 as D (6 bases). Germline V lookup: CDR1 LNHNV, CDR2 YYDKDF (reference sequence). The CDR3 extends over 17 amino acids. V lost 2 bases, J lost 4 bases, and 20 bases lay in between. This CDR3 reads CATSRPRNEGVGYGYTF. The CDR3 region has the DNA TGTGCCACCAGCAGACCCCGTAATGAGGGGGTCGGCTATGGCTACACCTTC.

This clone was found a few times. The chain uses TRBV27 and TRBJ1-3; 7 bases agree with TRBD1. Per the germline V gene, CDR1 is MNHEY and CDR2 is SMNVEV (reference sequence). This CDR3 spans 17 amino acids. V lost 6 bases to trimming and J lost 0 bases; unmatched junction nucleotides: 11. The CDR3 here is CASSQGAGGSSGNTIYF. CDR3 coding DNA: TGTGCCAGCAGCCAAGGGGCAGGGGGGAGCTCTGGAAACACCATATATTTT.

The rearrangement joins TRBV2 to TRBJ2-1; TRBD2 aligns across 12 bases. This CDR3 contains 17 residues. After removal of 6 bases from V and 0 bases from J, the junction contained 6 bases not matched to a gene. Germline-derived CDR1 and CDR2 are SNHLY and FYNNEI. The CDR3 bases are TGTGCCAGCAGAGGAGGGACTAGCGGGCCCTCCTACAATGAGCAGTTCTTC. This codes for CASRGGTSGPSYNEQFF.

This clone has a single count. The chain uses TRBV2 and TRBJ1-5; D is ambiguous. This CDR3 is built from 13 residues. Trimming pared 3 bases from V and 9 bases from J, leaving 12 bases between. The germline gives CDR1 SNHLY, CDR2 FYNNEI. CDR3 coding DNA: TGTGCCAGCAGTGATCGGTTCCTACGGCCCCAGCATTTT. It translates to CASSDRFLRPQHF.

V gene TRBV2 combines with J gene TRBJ1-2; D is uncertain. Germline V gene sequence: CDR1 SNHLY, CDR2 FYNNEI. V was pared by 8 bases and J by 5 bases, with 12 bases between. The CDR3 is 12 residues long. This CDR3 is CASGGPGYGYTF. As DNA, the CDR3 is TGTGCCAGCGGTGGTCCCGGGTATGGCTACACCTTC.

This chain uses TRBV5-1 with TRBJ1-2; D ambiguous. The CDR3 totals 15 residues. V was cut by 0 bases and J by 3 bases, with 12 bases left in between. Germline values: CDR1 SGHRS, CDR2 YFSETQ. CDR3 amino acids: CASSLGGSEDYGYTF. DNA for the CDR3: TGCGCCAGCAGCTTGGGTGGGAGTGAAGACTATGGCTACACCTTC.

V is TRBV5-6 and J is TRBJ1-2, with D perhaps TRBD1 (5 bases). Germline V gene sequence: CDR1 SGHDT, CDR2 YYEEEE. CDR3 length: 14 amino acids. The V end was cut by 0 bases, the J end by 4 bases, with 10 bases between. The CDR3 is CASSLGGARYGYTF. The DNA of the CDR3 is TGTGCCAGCAGCTTGGGCGGGGCCCGCTATGGCTACACCTTC.